A single sample gave rise to the 14 T cell receptor beta chains below, sequenced in a study of cytomegalovirus exposure and HLA in healthy donors. Sequencing was performed with immunoSEQ multiplex PCR; in TCRdb, only in-frame clones are kept and a portion is missing. Of 78,000 or so clones detected, over 90% appear once; the ten largest clones hold roughly 3%. Material: PBMCs. These receptors all come from a woman between 18 and 29 years old in good health and CMV-seropositive.

The chain combines TRBV6-5 with TRBJ2-7, with D possibly TRBD1 on 6 matching bases. Between the trimmed V and J ends, which lost 8 bases and 3 bases, there was a span of 14 bases. This CDR3 is 13 amino acids long. CDR1 is MNHEY and CDR2 is SVGAGI in the germline V gene. The CDR3 region is CASAGAFRYEQYF. Written as DNA, the CDR3 is TGTGCCAGCGCAGGGGCTTTCCGCTACGAGCAGTACTTC.

This clone was seen once. The chain is built from TRBV15 and TRBJ1-1; the match to TRBD1 covers 8 bases. CDR1 LNHNV and CDR2 YYDKDF come from the germline V gene (reference sequence). After removal of 1 base from V and 11 bases from J, the junction contained 9 bases not matched to a gene. The CDR3 sequence is 14 residues long. This chain's CDR3 is CATSRGASGQEAFF. The CDR3 DNA is TGTGCCACCAGCAGAGGGGCATCGGGACAGGAGGCTTTCTTT. The entire variable domain, with the rest obtained from reference TRBV15 and TRBJ1-1, is as follows: DAMVIQNPRYQVTQFGKPVTLSCSQTLNHNVMYWYQQKSSQAPKLLFHYYDKDFNNEADTPDNFQSRRPNTSFCFLDIRSPGLGDTAMYLCATSRGASGQEAFFGQGTRLTVV.

This chain uses TRBV18 with TRBJ2-3; D gene ambiguous. This CDR3 region has 14 residues. V was pared by 3 bases and J by 3 bases, with 10 bases between. Germline V gives CDR1 KGHSH, CDR2 LQKENI. The CDR3 region has the DNA TGTGCCAGCTCACCGCTACTGGAGACAGATACGCAGTATTTT. As protein: CASSPLLETDTQYF.

V gene TRBV7-6 combines with J gene TRBJ1-2; the D is unclear. This CDR3 region has 12 residues. CDR1 SGHVS and CDR2 FNYEAQ come from the germline V gene. V lost 5 bases and J lost 5, with 9 bases in between. The CDR3 DNA reads TGTGCCAGCAGCCCCGACGGGTATGGCTACACCTTC. Translating gives CASSPDGYGYTF.

V gene TRBV5-1 combines with J gene TRBJ1-1; TRBD1 might be the D (6 bases). With 0 bases removed from V and 0 bases from J, the gap between germline ends came to 12 bases. Germline assignment: CDR1 SGHRS and CDR2 YFSETQ. The CDR3 extends over 16 amino acids. For the CDR3, the DNA is TGCGCCAGCAGCTTGGTAGGGCAGGGGCTGAACACTGAAGCTTTCTTT. Its protein product is CASSLVGQGLNTEAFF. The full variable domain, completed using reference TRBV5-1 and TRBJ1-1, is KAGVTQTPRYLIKTRGQQVTLSCSPISGHRSVSWYQQTPGQGLQFLFEYFSETQRNKGNFPGRFSGRQFSNSRSEMNVSTLELGDSALYLCASSLVGQGLNTEAFFGQGTRLTVV.

V and J are TRBV6-6 and TRBJ2-1, with 8 bases aligning to TRBD2. CDR3 length: 16 residues. Germline values: CDR1 MNHNY, CDR2 SVGAGI (reference sequence). V was clipped by 0 bases and J by 6 bases; unmatched bases: 7. The CDR3 region is CASSYSRGGLVNEQFF. The CDR3 nucleotides are TGTGCCAGCAGTTACTCGAGGGGGGGACTAGTCAATGAGCAGTTCTTC.

The V call is TRBV2, the J call TRBJ2-5, with TRBD2 matching over 9 bases. The CDR3 has 16 amino acids. The germline V gene encodes CDR1 SNHLY and CDR2 FYNNEI. The junction had 6 bases not matched to a gene; V was cut back by 4 bases and J by 0 bases. Written as DNA, the CDR3 is TGTGCCAGCAGTGTTAGACTAGCGGCGTACCAAGAGACCCAGTACTTC. The encoded protein is CASSVRLAAYQETQYF.

The rearrangement uses TRBV7-8 and TRBJ1-2; possible D gene TRBD1, 5 bases. V was clipped by 2 bases and J by 5 bases, with 9 bases between them. CDR3 length: 13 residues. Germline V gene data show CDR1 as SGHVS and CDR2 as FQNEAQ. CDR3 in amino acids: CASSLSQGYGYTF. CDR3 nucleotides: TGTGCCAGCAGCTTAAGCCAGGGTTATGGCTACACCTTC.

The chain has TRBV18 and TRBJ2-2; 8 bases map to TRBD2. The CDR3 is 19 residues long. With 2 bases clipped from V and 1 base from J, the junction kept 12 bases outside the gene matches. Germline CDR1 reads KGHSH; CDR2 reads LQKENI. The CDR3 region has the DNA TGTGCCAGCTCACCAAATTCACCAGCGGGGGCAGGGAACACCGGGGAGCTGTTTTTT. This gives the protein CASSPNSPAGAGNTGELFF.

V gene TRBV28 combines with J gene TRBJ1-2; 7 nucleotides align to TRBD1. Germline trimming cut 2 bases from V and 4 bases from J; bases unmatched to any gene: 4. The CDR3 spans 14 residues. Germline CDR1 is MDHEN and CDR2 is SYDVKM. CDR3 amino acids: CASSLSRQGYGYTF. The CDR3 DNA reads as TGTGCCAGCAGTTTAAGCAGACAGGGCTATGGCTACACCTTC.

V is TRBV5-6 and J is TRBJ2-7, with TRBD2 matching over 8 bases. After removal of 4 bases from V and 7 bases from J, the junction contained 13 bases not matched to a gene. The germline V gene has CDR1 SGHDT and CDR2 YYEEEE. There are 15 residues in the CDR3. CDR3 bases: TGTGCCAGCAGCCCGTTGGCGGGGGGTCAGGCGGAGCAGTACTTC. Encoded protein: CASSPLAGGQAEQYF.

V and J are TRBV4-1 and TRBJ1-3; a possible D gene is TRBD1 (5 bases). The CDR3 length is 15 residues. Trimming took 3 bases from V and 0 from J, leaving 9 bases between them. Germline V gene lookup returns CDR1 MGHRA and CDR2 YSYEKL. CDR3 residues: CASSHRADSGNTIYF. CDR3 in DNA: TGCGCCAGCAGCCACAGGGCGGACTCTGGAAACACCATATATTTT.

This chain uses TRBV5-6 with TRBJ1-3, with D tentatively TRBD1 (6 bases). CDR3 length: 19 amino acids. Deletions cut 0 bases from V and 0 bases from J, with 19 bases between. Germline loops: CDR1 SGHDT, CDR2 YYEEEE. Here the CDR3 reads CASSLVSYGQTYSGNTIYF. CDR3 DNA: TGTGCCAGCAGCTTGGTTAGTTATGGACAGACTTACTCTGGAAACACCATATATTTT.

The chain uses TRBV28 and TRBJ2-5; TRBD1 aligns across 7 bases. Germline V gene data show CDR1 as MDHEN and CDR2 as SYDVKM. This CDR3 region has 14 residues. V lost 5 bases to trimming and J lost 3 bases; unmatched junction nucleotides: 6. The CDR3 nucleotides read TGTGCCAGCAGTCCGCTCACAGGGGAAGAGACCCAGTACTTC. It is translated as CASSPLTGEETQYF.